A single sample gave rise to the 4 T cell receptor beta chains below, sequenced in a study of cytomegalovirus exposure and HLA in healthy donors. PCR involved 60 Vbeta and 13 Jbeta primers. Assay: immunoSEQ multiplex PCR; the TCRdb copy retains only in-frame clones and omits some. This sample has 150,000 to 200,000 clones, with approximately 70% found just once. What was sequenced was PBMCs. These receptors were obtained from a man aged 40-49 years in good health and CMV-seropositive.

The chain recombines TRBV7-6 with TRBJ2-2, with D unresolved. The CDR3 spans 15 residues. Germline CDR1 reads SGHVS; CDR2 reads FNYEAQ. V shed 1 base and J shed 1 base, with 7 bases lying between them. CDR3 region: CASSLVGRNTGELFF. CDR3 coding DNA: TGTGCCAGCAGCTTAGTGGGCAGGAACACCGGGGAGCTGTTTTTT. The full variable domain, rest sourced from reference TRBV7-6 and TRBJ2-2, is GAGVSQSPRYKVTKRGQDVALRCDPISGHVSLYWYRQALGQGPEFLTYFNYEAQQDKSGLPNDRFSAERPEGSISTLTIQRTEQRDSAMYRCASSLVGRNTGELFFGEGSRLTVL.

V usage is TRBV6-6 and J usage is TRBJ2-5; no firm D call. This CDR3 has 13 residues. The V gene lost 2 bases and the J gene lost 3 bases, with 7 bases spanning the gap. Germline V lookup: CDR1 MNHNY, CDR2 SVGAGI (reference sequence). The CDR3 bases are TGTGCCAGCAGTTACGTCAGGAAAGAGACCCAGTACTTC. It specifies CASSYVRKETQYF.

Only a few counts were recorded for this clone. The V and J genes are TRBV5-1 and TRBJ2-7; TRBD2 might be the D (6 bases). The CDR3 contains 14 residues. In germline, CDR1 is SGHRS, CDR2 YFSETQ. The V gene lost 2 bases and the J gene lost 0 bases, with 9 bases spanning the gap. The CDR3 nucleotides are TGCGCCAGCAGCTTACTAGCCCTCTCCTACGAGCAGTACTTC. Its protein product is CASSLLALSYEQYF. The complete variable domain, with remaining parts taken from reference TRBV5-1 and TRBJ2-7, reads KAGVTQTPRYLIKTRGQQVTLSCSPISGHRSVSWYQQTPGQGLQFLFEYFSETQRNKGNFPGRFSGRQFSNSRSEMNVSTLELGDSALYLCASSLLALSYEQYFGPGTRLTVT.

The chain recombines TRBV5-1 with TRBJ1-6; 9 bases match TRBD1. The CDR3 consists of 15 residues. Germline-derived CDR1 and CDR2 are SGHRS and YFSETQ. The J segment lost 7 bases and the V segment lost 6 bases, leaving 8 bases of the junction unmatched. As DNA, the CDR3 is TGCGCCAGCAAGCCCGGGACAGGGTGGAATTCACCCCTCCACTTT. Translation: CASKPGTGWNSPLHF.